Listed below are T cell receptor beta chains from one sample, sequenced in a study of beta chain features in type 1 diabetes. Clones were sequenced by immunoSEQ multiplex PCR, and TCRdb holds only the in-frame ones, with some missing. The repertoire consists of under 350,000 clones, with around 7.3% occurring once and the leading ten covering approximately 1%. The sample comprised central memory CD4+ T cells from blood. The receptors derive from a woman under 30 in good health. Both conserved end residues are part of each CDR3. D genes are given only for firm matches. Rows may omit the clone size; those that give it use once, few, many or a size class.

TRBJ2-3 | NA | few | TRBV7-2 | TGTGCCAGCAGCTTCCACAGGGTCAAGGGGACAGATACGCAGTATTTT | CASSFHRVKGTDTQYF
TRBJ2-2 | TRBD2 | NA | TRBV30 | TGTGCCTGGAGTAGGACGGCTAGCGGGTTAGGTGGGAACACCGGGGAGCTGTTTTTT | CAWSRTASGLGGNTGELFF
TRBJ2-3 | TRBD2 | once | TRBV29-1 | TGCAGCGTTGAGCAGGCGGGAGGGGGCACAGATACGCAGTATTTT | CSVEQAGGGTDTQYF
TRBJ2-3 | NA | few | TRBV7-3 | TGTGCCAGCAGCTTAGACTACGGCAGCACAGATACGCAGTATTTT | CASSLDYGSTDTQYF
TRBJ2-3 | TRBD1 | NA | TRBV7-9 | TGTGCCAGCAGCTCCAGACAGGGGCTCATCACAGATACGCAGTATTTT | CASSSRQGLITDTQYF
TRBJ2-5 | NA | NA | TRBV19 | TGTGCCAGTAGTAGCGGGGCCAGGTTAAGAGACGCCCAGTACTTC | CASSSGARLRDAQYF
TRBJ2-5 | TRBD1 | few | TRBV19 | TGTGCCAGTAATCGACAGGGGGAGACCCAGTACTTC | CASNRQGETQYF
TRBJ2-7 | NA | NA | TRBV19 | TGTGCCAGTAGTATCAAGGGAAGGTACGAGCAGTACTTC | CASSIKGRYEQYF
TRBJ1-2 | TRBD1 | NA | TRBV28 | TGTGCCAGCAGCAACAGACAGGGGTGGGATGGCTACACCTTC | CASSNRQGWDGYTF
TRBJ2-2 | NA | few | TRBV5-4 | TGTGCCAGCAGCGCCTTGGCGAACACCGGGGAGCTGTTTTTT | CASSALANTGELFF
TRBJ2-3 | NA | NA | TRBV11-3 | TGTGCCAGCAGCGCCTCGAGGACAGATACGCAGTATTTT | CASSASRTDTQYF
TRBJ2-2 | TRBD1 | few | TRBV10-3 | TGTGCCATCAGTGCGACAGGGTCACCCGGGGAGCTGTTTTTT | CAISATGSPGELFF
TRBJ1-5 | NA | many | TRBV29-1 | TGCAGCGTTGCGGACGGGCTTTTAGGCAATCAGCCCCAGCATTTT | CSVADGLLGNQPQHF
TRBJ1-2 | NA | NA | TRBV29-1 | TGCAGCGTTGAAGGGGCTGGGCAGGGAGGCTATGGCTACACCTTC | CSVEGAGQGGYGYTF
TRBJ1-1 | NA | few | TRBV5-6 | TGTGCCAGCAGCCCCGAGGCGGGGTTTTCCACTGAAGCTTTCTTT | CASSPEAGFSTEAFF